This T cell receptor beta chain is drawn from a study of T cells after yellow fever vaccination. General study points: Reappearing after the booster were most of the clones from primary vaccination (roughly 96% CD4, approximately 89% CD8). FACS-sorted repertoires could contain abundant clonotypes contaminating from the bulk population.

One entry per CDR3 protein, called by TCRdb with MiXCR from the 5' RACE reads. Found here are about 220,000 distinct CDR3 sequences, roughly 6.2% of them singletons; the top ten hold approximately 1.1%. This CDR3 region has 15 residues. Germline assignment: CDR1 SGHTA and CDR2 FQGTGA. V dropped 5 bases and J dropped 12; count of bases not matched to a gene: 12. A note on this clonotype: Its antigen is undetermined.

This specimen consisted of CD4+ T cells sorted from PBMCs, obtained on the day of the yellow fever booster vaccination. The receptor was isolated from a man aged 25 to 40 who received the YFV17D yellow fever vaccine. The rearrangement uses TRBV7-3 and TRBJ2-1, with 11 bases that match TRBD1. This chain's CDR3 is CASSTTRDRGSRQFF. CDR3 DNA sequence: TGTGCCAGCAGCACCACCCGGGACAGGGGGTCTAGGCAGTTCTTC.